These T cell receptor beta chains were read from a single sample in a study of OX40 agonist ivuxolimab in advanced cancers. Libraries were prepared by immunoSEQ multiplex PCR; TCRdb keeps only in-frame clonotypes and omits some of them. The table records tens of thousands of clones, approximately 85% of them present only once. Specimen: CD4+ or CD8+ T cells sorted from blood, collected in a trial of the OX40 agonist ivuxolimab. The source of these receptors is an adult with an advanced solid tumor such as melanoma, head and neck, liver or kidney cancer. Each CDR3 is given with its conserved first and last residue. D genes are given only for firm matches. A row's size may be missing; if present it is once, few, many or a size class.

CDR3 DNA	CDR3 protein	V gene	J gene	D gene	clone size
TGTGCCAGCAGTGTGCTTTCCCTGGGGCGGTCCGGCACAGATACGCAGTATTTT	CASSVLSLGRSGTDTQYF	TRBV7-2	TRBJ2-3	-	-
TGTGCCAGCAGCTTCGGCGACAGGGGGCTGGGCTACACCTTC	CASSFGDRGLGYTF	TRBV5-8	TRBJ1-2	TRBD1	-
TGTGCCAGCAAGACGGGACTAGCCGAATACGAGCAGTACTTC	CASKTGLAEYEQYF	TRBV6-1	TRBJ2-7	TRBD2	-
TGTGCCAGCAGCCCACCATACGGGTACTCCTCTGGGGCCAACGTCCTGACTTTC	CASSPPYGYSSGANVLTF	TRBV9	TRBJ2-6	-	-
TGTGCCAGCCGTCATAGACCCCCGGGGGGCCCCGCGCCCCAGCATTTT	CASRHRPPGGPAPQHF	TRBV25-1	TRBJ1-5	-	-
TGTGCCAGCAGCCAAGAACCGGGACTAGCAGGGGATACGCAGTATTTT	CASSQEPGLAGDTQYF	TRBV4-2	TRBJ2-3	TRBD2	-
TGTGCCAGCAGCTTAGTAGAGGGGACGCAGTATTTT	CASSLVEGTQYF	TRBV11-1	TRBJ2-3	-	-
TGTGCCAGCAGCGTTTCTAGCGGGACGACGAACACCGGGGAGCTGTTTTTT	CASSVSSGTTNTGELFF	TRBV9	TRBJ2-2	TRBD2	-
TGTGCCAGCAGCCCGAGTCGAGACAGGGAGGTTTTTACTGGGGCCAACGTCCTGACTTTC	CASSPSRDREVFTGANVLTF	TRBV12-1	TRBJ2-6	-	-
TGTGCCAGCAGCCAAGGAATGAACACTGAAGCTTTCTTT	CASSQGMNTEAFF	TRBV14	TRBJ1-1	-	-
TGTGCCAGCAGCTTAGCGTTAGGGGGACTAGCGGGGTCAGATACGCAGTATTTT	CASSLALGGLAGSDTQYF	TRBV7-9	TRBJ2-3	TRBD2	once
TGTGCCAGCAGCTTGGTGGGGGGGGTCTCCTACGAGCAGTACTTC	CASSLVGGVSYEQYF	TRBV5-6	TRBJ2-7	TRBD2	-
TGTGCCAGCAGTGGCTCCGGGGACAGGGGGCCCTATGAGCAGTTCTTC	CASSGSGDRGPYEQFF	TRBV25-1	TRBJ2-1	TRBD1	-
TGTGCCAGCTCACAAAACCCTACTAGCGGGAGAACCTACGAGCAGTACTTC	CASSQNPTSGRTYEQYF	TRBV18	TRBJ2-7	TRBD2	once
TGTGCCACCCGGGGGGGATCCAGCACAGATACGCAGTATTTT	CATRGGSSTDTQYF	TRBV7-9	TRBJ2-3	TRBD2	-
TGTGCCAGTAGTATAGGGGACAGGGACCACGAGCAGTACTTC	CASSIGDRDHEQYF	TRBV19	TRBJ2-7	TRBD1	-
TGTGCCAGCAGTTTAGTCAAGGGGGCCTCTGGCTACACCTTC	CASSLVKGASGYTF	TRBV28	TRBJ1-2	TRBD1	-
TGTGCCAGTAGTATAGATCCCATGGGCCTTTCAGGAACTGAAGCTTTCTTT	CASSIDPMGLSGTEAFF	TRBV19	TRBJ1-1	-	-
TGTGCCAGCACCCTGACAGGGACGGAGACCCAGTACTTC	CASTLTGTETQYF	TRBV28	TRBJ2-5	TRBD1	-
TGTGCCATCAGTCAAGAACAGTCTAACTATGGCTACACCTTC	CAISQEQSNYGYTF	TRBV10-3	TRBJ1-2	-	-
TGTGCCAGCAGCGCGACAGGGGGCTACGGCAATGAAAAACTGTTTTTT	CASSATGGYGNEKLFF	TRBV9	TRBJ1-4	TRBD1	-
TGTGCCAGCAGCACCGGGACAGAGAGCTTATACGAGCAGTACTTC	CASSTGTESLYEQYF	TRBV27	TRBJ2-7	TRBD1	few
TGTGCCAGCAGCACTAGCTCCACGCAGTATTTT	CASSTSSTQYF	TRBV7-9	TRBJ2-3	-	-
TGTGCCAGCAGTGAAGGACTAGCGGGAGGGGAGACCCAGTACTTC	CASSEGLAGGETQYF	TRBV2	TRBJ2-5	TRBD2	-
TGTGCCAGCAGCCCCCCCGGCAGCTCCTACAATGAGCAGTTCTTC	CASSPPGSSYNEQFF	TRBV7-7	TRBJ2-1	-	-
TGTGCCAGCAGCTTTGGGGATAGCACAGATACGCAGTATTTT	CASSFGDSTDTQYF	TRBV7-9	TRBJ2-3	-	-
TGTGCCAGCAGTGAATCTAGTGGTCTTGCCGAGCAGTACTTC	CASSESSGLAEQYF	TRBV2	TRBJ2-7	-	-
TGTGCCAGCCGGCGGGTGCTGGGACAAGAGACCCAGTACTTC	CASRRVLGQETQYF	TRBV6-1	TRBJ2-5	-	-
TGTGCCAGCAGTGTGGGTGTCACTGAAGCTTTCTTT	CASSVGVTEAFF	TRBV6-1	TRBJ1-1	-	few
TGTGCCAGCAGCCAAGGGGGGATCACTGAAGCTTTCTTT	CASSQGGITEAFF	TRBV14	TRBJ1-1	-	-
TGCAGCGTCGTTACAGGGACTGCCTATGGCTACACCTTC	CSVVTGTAYGYTF	TRBV29-1	TRBJ1-2	-	once
TGTGCCAGCAGCCTTGGGACTAGCGGGGGGGCCGAGCAGTATTTT	CASSLGTSGGAEQYF	TRBV2	TRBJ2-3	TRBD2	-
TGTGCCAGCAGCTTGGGACTAGCGGGGATCCTCTCCTACAATGAGCAGTTCTTC	CASSLGLAGILSYNEQFF	TRBV5-4	TRBJ2-1	TRBD2	-
TGTGCCACCAGCAGTCCAACGGGCCACGAGCAGTACTTC	CATSSPTGHEQYF	TRBV15	TRBJ2-7	-	few
TGTGCCAGCAGTAAAGGACAGGGGGCGCGGACCGATGAAAAACTGTTTTTT	CASSKGQGARTDEKLFF	TRBV11-1	TRBJ1-4	TRBD1	once
TGTGCCAGCAGCCAAGAGACGGGGGCGGGCTACACCTTC	CASSQETGAGYTF	TRBV5-4	TRBJ1-2	-	-
TGTGCCAGCAGCTTGTCTGTCGGCAGGGCCTCCACAGATACGCAGTATTTT	CASSLSVGRASTDTQYF	TRBV5-8	TRBJ2-3	-	-
TGTGCCAGTAGTATCGGTAGGGGGAGTTACAATGAGCAGTTCTTC	CASSIGRGSYNEQFF	TRBV19	TRBJ2-1	-	-
TGCAGCGTTGAAAGAGTGGGATCCACTTCCTACGAGCAGTACTTC	CSVERVGSTSYEQYF	TRBV29-1	TRBJ2-7	-	-
TGTGCCAGTAGTATAGGGAGGGGTGTTTACGAGCAGTACTTC	CASSIGRGVYEQYF	TRBV19	TRBJ2-7	-	-
TGTGCCAGTAGTATAAGGACAGGGTTGTTATACGAGCAGTACTTC	CASSIRTGLLYEQYF	TRBV19	TRBJ2-7	TRBD1	-